This entry concerns a single T cell receptor beta chain. As yet, its antigen is unknown. Preparation of TCR beta libraries was done by quantitative 5'-RACE with molecular barcodes. MiXCR, applied by TCRdb to the 5' RACE reads, yields one record per CDR3 protein. The sample lists roughly 450,000 distinct CDR3 sequences; 25% to 30% were seen once. The V end was cut by 4 bases, the J end by 4 bases, with 15 bases between. From germline, CDR1 is SGHRS and CDR2 YFSETQ. The length of the CDR3 is 15 residues. The record originates from a study of CD8 T cells in ankylosing spondylitis. Study-level findings and limits: A TCR beta motif of eight highly homologous variants appeared characteristic of ankylosing spondylitis blood. Reportedly, matched ankylosing spondylitis synovial fluid was significantly enriched for disease-linked clones. A CD8+ phenotype characterized the disease-linked clones, which were relatively rare in peripheral blood.

The source is a male donor with ankylosing spondylitis. The sequenced sample consisted of blood, either unsorted or a sorted T cell fraction (not recorded which). The chain uses TRBV5-1 and TRBJ1-5; the D gene is possibly TRBD1 (6 bases). Written as DNA, the CDR3 is TGCGCCAGCAGCCCCCAGGGGCGTTTAAATCAGCCCCAGCATTTT. It codes for CASSPQGRLNQPQHF.